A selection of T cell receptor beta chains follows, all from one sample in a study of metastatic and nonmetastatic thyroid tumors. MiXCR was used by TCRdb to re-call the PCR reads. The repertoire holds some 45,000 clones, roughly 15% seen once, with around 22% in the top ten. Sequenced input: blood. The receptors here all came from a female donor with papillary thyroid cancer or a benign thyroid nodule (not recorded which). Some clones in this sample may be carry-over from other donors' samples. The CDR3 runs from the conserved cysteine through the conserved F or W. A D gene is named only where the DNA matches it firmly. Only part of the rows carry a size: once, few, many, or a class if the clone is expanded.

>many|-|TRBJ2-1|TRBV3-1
TGTGCCAGCAGAAGGGGAGCGGCGAACAATGAGCAGTTCTTC
CASRRGAANNEQFF
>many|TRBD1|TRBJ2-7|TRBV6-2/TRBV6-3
TGTGCCAGCAGTTCCCTGGGACAGGGTTACTCCTACGAGCAGTACTTC
CASSSLGQGYSYEQYF
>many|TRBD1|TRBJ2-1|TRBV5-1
TGCGCCAGCAGCTTAGCTCAGGGGGCCAGCGACAATGAGCAGTTCTTC
CASSLAQGASDNEQFF
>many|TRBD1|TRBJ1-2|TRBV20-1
TGCAGTGCTGTCAGACAGGGGTCCATCTATGGCTACACCTTC
CSAVRQGSIYGYTF
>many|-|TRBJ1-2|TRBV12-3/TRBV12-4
TGTGCCACCTCCCCTCATCAGGGCCCCACTAACTATGGCTACACCTTC
CATSPHQGPTNYGYTF
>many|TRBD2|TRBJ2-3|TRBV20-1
TGCAGTGCTAGATCAGCGGGAGGGCCGACAGATACGCAGTATTTT
CSARSAGGPTDTQYF
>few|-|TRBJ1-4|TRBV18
TGTGCCAGCTCACCCCGATACGATAATGAAAAACTGTTTTTT
CASSPRYDNEKLFF
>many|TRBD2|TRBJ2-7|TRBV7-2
TGTGCCAGCAGCTTAGCGGGAGGGCCGTACGAGCAGTACTTC
CASSLAGGPYEQYF
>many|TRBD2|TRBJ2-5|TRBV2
TGTGCCAGCCGACTAGCGGACGAGACCCAGTACTTC
CASRLADETQYF
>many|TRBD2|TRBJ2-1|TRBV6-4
TGTGCCAGCAGTGACGGGCTAGCGGGAGTGGGTGAGCAGTTCTTC
CASSDGLAGVGEQFF
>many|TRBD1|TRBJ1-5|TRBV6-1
TGTGCCAGCAGTCACCGGGACAGGGGTACCAATCAGCCCCAGCATTTT
CASSHRDRGTNQPQHF
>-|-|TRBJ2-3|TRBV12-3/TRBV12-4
TGTGCCAGCAGCTCCGATCCTAGCGCAGATATGCAGTATTTT
CASSSDPSADMQYF
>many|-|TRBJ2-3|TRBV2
TGTGCCAGCAGTGTTGCAGATACGCAGTATTTT
CASSVADTQYF
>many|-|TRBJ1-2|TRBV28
TGTGCCAGCAGTTCAGACCACGGACAGTTTGGCTACACCTTC
CASSSDHGQFGYTF
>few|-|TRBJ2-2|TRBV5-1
TGCGCCAGCAGCGTCTCGGTTACCGGGGAGCTGTTTTTT
CASSVSVTGELFF
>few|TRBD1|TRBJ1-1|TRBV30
TGTGCCTGGCAAGACAGGGGCAGGACTGAAGCTTTCTTT
CAWQDRGRTEAFF
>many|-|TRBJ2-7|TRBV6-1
TGTGCTACAGAAAACCGGGACACGACCTACGAGCAGTACTTC
CATENRDTTYEQYF
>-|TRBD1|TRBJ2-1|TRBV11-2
TGTGCCAGCATCTTGGGACAGGAGCAGTTCTTC
CASILGQEQFF
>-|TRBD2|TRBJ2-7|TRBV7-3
TGTGCCAGCAGCCTAAGCGGGAGCGGGTACGAGCAGTACTTC
CASSLSGSGYEQYF
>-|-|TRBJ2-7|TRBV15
TGTCTCCACCGCACAATCAGGGGATCCTACGAGCAGTACTTC
CLHRTIRGSYEQYF
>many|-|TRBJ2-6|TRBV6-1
TGTGCCAGCAGTCCGGGCTCCTCTGGGGCCAACGTCCTGACTTTC
CASSPGSSGANVLTF
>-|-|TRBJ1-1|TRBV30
TGTGCCTGGAGGCATACAGGGCTGAACACTGAAGCTTTCTTT
CAWRHTGLNTEAFF
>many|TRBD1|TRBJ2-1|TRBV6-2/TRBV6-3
TGTGCCAGCAGTTACGAGTGGGACAGGTCGAATGAGCAGTTCTTC
CASSYEWDRSNEQFF